This TCR beta chain was identified during a study of blood T cells in healthy people across ages. Study observations and caveats: Roughly linearly, TCR beta diversity per million T cells fell as age increased.

Combining a sample-barcoded 5' primer with a J-beta primer mix, a second PCR ran for about 7 to 12 cycles. TCRdb passed the 5' RACE reads through MiXCR, listing each CDR3 protein once. Of hundreds of thousands of distinct CDR3 sequences listed, 20% to 25% were seen once; the top ten hold 3.6%. Per germline, CDR1 KGHSH and CDR2 LQKENI. This CDR3 is 14 amino acids long. With 0 bases removed from V and 5 bases from J, the gap between germline ends came to 10 bases. A remark on this clonotype: The antigen remains unidentified.

This TCR derives from a man aged 65-85 years in good health. Material for sequencing was blood. The genes are TRBV18 and TRBJ2-5; weak D call: TRBD1 (6 bases). CDR3 sequence: CASSPPQGMETQYF. CDR3 nucleotides: TGTGCCAGCTCACCACCGCAGGGGATGGAGACCCAGTACTTC.